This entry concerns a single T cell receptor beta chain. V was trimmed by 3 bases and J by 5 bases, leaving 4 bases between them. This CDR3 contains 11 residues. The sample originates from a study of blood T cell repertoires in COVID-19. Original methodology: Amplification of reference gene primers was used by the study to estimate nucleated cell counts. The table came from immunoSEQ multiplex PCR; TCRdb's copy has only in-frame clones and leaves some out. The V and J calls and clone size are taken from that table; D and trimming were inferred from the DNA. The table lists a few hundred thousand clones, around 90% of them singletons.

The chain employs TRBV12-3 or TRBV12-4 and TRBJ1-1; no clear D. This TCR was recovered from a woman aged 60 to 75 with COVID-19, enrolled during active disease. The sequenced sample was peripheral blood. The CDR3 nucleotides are TGTGCCAGCAGTTTTTATACTGAAGCTTTCTTT. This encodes CASSFYTEAFF.